This TCR beta chain was retrieved from a study of radiation and T cells in renal cell carcinoma (TCRdb year 2020). Study-wide context: The samples were obtained from a clinical trial, where primary renal cell carcinomas were treated with 15 Gy stereotactic body radiation therapy and then removed by nephrectomy 4 weeks afterward. In the 45 to 65 samples combined, about 4 million unique CDR3 nucleotide sequences were found, encoding roughly 2.5 million unique CDR3 amino acid sequences. In total, 50 to 60 samples underwent TCR beta sequencing: some 26 tumors plus 27 peripheral blood samples.

This specimen's time point label, per the study, means: blood 2 weeks post-SBRT. The meaning of the sample's treatment or condition label: 15 Gy SBRT to primary tumor, nephrectomy 4 weeks later. To track tumor-enriched clonotypes, serial peripheral blood was sampled from radiation-treated patients at baseline and at 2 weeks and 4 weeks after SBRT. All patients had renal cell carcinoma with clear cell pathology. The QIAamp DNA Blood Mini Kit (Qiagen) was used to prepare genomic DNA for TCR sequencing. Samples were included in the analyses only if all quality control checks were passed. Following the manufacturer's recommendations, the immunoSEQ kit was used to generate TCR beta libraries from genomic DNA. Library preparation used a first multiplex PCR with proprietary primers, then a second PCR adding unique barcodes, with bead cleanups after each round. A kit-provided positive control reaction and a negative control reaction were included in every sample batch. The final libraries were assessed on an Agilent 4200 TapeStation D1000 ScreenTape, pooled by volume, and quantified by qPCR. An Illumina NextSeq500 fitted with a MidOutput 150-cycle cartridge performed the sequencing, running 156 Read1 cycles and 15 Index1 cycles with the kit's custom primers. The pooled library was loaded at 0.9 to 1 pM with a roughly 20% PhiX control spike-in. The published analysis was carried out like this. Vendor-processed data were analyzed in R, with a clonotype defined as all T cells sharing the same CDR3 nucleotide sequence. For clone abundance analyses, frequencies were normalized to the 10,000 most abundant clones per sample. Public T cell clones, averaging fewer than five per sample, were removed before analysis. Tumor-enriched clonotypes and baseline blood-enriched clonotypes were defined as those with an abundance difference of at least 32-fold between compartments. Clonotypes expanded or contracted between blood time points were identified with a beta-binomial differential abundance model. The Baroni-Urbani and Buser coefficient was used to measure tumor-blood repertoire similarity, and groups were compared with two-tailed Wilcoxon tests in R. Here the immuneACCESS table is served through TCRdb, limited to in-frame sequences with V and J called. Missing clones are a known gap in these copies; in checked studies unresolved V genes cover under half, and the rest lacks a known reason. V and J calls plus clone size are reproduced from that table; the DNA served to infer D and trimming. The sample data list roughly 150,000 clones, and 87% of these were observed just once. The top ten hold 10% to 15% of the sample.

Comments on this clone: Its antigen specificity is not known. Qualities for individual bases were not recorded, and no much larger clone is one base off.

Here is what the overall study found, with its caveats: Blood repertoire dynamics were not followed beyond 4 weeks after treatment. The single-armed trial design could not address effects of radiation dose or scheduling on the TCR repertoire. Because pretreatment tumor biopsies were not available, the study could not determine whether clonotypes were already present within the tumor at baseline. In blood, the top tumor clonotypes increased from baseline to 2 weeks after radiation and then shrank by 4 weeks, which suggests a temporary expansion of tumor-resident clones.

The trim is 3 bases for V and 6 bases for J, with a gap of 11 bases between the germline ends. The germline V gene provides CDR1 MNHNS and CDR2 SASEGT. Taken from cysteine to phenylalanine, the CDR3 has 14 residues. CDR3 DNA only is kept here, 42 bases in frame from base 1. Sequences were derived from blood, sampled from a patient whose treatment included radiotherapy and nephrectomy. In this chain, TRBV6-1 is recombined with TRBJ1-4, with the D gene not clear enough to name. The sequence derives from a woman aged 50 to 60 with renal cell carcinoma. The DNA reads as follows: TGTGCCAGCAGTGATTTACGGGGATATGAAAAACTGTTTTTT. It translates as CASSDLRGYEKLFF.